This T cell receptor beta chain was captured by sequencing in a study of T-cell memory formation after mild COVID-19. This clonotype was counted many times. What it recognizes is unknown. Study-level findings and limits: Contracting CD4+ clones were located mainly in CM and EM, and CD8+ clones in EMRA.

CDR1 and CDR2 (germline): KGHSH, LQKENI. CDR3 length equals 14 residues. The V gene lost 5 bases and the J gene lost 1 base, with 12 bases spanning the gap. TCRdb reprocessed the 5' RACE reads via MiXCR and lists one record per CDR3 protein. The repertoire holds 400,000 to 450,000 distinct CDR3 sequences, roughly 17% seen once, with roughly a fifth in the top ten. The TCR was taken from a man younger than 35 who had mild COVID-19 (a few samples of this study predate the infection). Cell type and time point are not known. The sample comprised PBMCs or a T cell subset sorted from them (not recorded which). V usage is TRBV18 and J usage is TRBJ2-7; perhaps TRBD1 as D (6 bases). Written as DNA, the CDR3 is TGTGCCAGCTCATCGCAGGGGCAATCCTACGAGCAGTACTTC. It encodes CASSSQGQSYEQYF.